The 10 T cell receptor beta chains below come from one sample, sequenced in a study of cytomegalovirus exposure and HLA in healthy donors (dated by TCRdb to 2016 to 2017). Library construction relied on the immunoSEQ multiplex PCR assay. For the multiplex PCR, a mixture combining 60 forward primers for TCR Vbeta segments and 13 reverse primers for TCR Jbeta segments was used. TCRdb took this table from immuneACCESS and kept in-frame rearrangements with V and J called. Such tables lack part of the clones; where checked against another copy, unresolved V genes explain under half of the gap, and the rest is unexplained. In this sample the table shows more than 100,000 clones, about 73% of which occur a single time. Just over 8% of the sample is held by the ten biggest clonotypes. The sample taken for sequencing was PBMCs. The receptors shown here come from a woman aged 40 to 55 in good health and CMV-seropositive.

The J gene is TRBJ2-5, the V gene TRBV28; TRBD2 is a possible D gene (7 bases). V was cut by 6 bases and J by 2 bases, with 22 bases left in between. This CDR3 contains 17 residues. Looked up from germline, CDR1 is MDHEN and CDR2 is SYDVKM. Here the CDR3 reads CASSQPLQGGGQETQYF. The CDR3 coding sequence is TGTGCCAGCAGCCAGCCTTTACAGGGAGGGGGACAAGAGACCCAGTACTTC.

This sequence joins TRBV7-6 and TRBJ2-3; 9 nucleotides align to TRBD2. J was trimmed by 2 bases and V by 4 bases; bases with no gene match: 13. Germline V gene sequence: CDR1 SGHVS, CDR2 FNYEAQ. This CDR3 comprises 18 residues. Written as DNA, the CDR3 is TGTGCCAGCAGCTCACAGCGGGGGGCTCTATTATCCACAGATACGCAGTATTTT. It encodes CASSSQRGALLSTDTQYF.

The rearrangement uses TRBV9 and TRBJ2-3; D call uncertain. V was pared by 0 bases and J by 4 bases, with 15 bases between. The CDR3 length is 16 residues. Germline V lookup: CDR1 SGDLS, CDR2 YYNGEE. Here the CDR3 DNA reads TGTGCCAGCAGCGTAGTTCCCTTCCCCTCCCCAGATACGCAGTATTTT. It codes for CASSVVPFPSPDTQYF.

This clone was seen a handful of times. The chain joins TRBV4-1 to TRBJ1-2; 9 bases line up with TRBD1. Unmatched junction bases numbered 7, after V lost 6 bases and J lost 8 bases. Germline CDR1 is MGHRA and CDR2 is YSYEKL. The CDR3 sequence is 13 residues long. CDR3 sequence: CASSLDRGYGYTF. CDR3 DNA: TGCGCCAGCAGTCTGGACAGGGGATACGGCTACACCTTC.

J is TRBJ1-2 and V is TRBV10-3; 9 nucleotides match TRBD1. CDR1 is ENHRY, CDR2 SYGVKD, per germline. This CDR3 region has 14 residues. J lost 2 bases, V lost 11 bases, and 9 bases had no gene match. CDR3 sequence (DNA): TGTGCCGTCTCTTCGGACAGGGGAAACTATGGCTACACCTTC. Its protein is CAVSSDRGNYGYTF.

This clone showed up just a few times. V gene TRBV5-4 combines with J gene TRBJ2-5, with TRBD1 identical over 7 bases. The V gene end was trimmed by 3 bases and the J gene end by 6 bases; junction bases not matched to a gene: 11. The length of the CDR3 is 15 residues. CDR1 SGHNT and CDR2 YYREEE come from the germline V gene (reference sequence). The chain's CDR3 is CASSSFTDREKTQYF. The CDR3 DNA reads TGTGCCAGCAGCTCGTTTACCGACAGGGAGAAGACCCAGTACTTC.

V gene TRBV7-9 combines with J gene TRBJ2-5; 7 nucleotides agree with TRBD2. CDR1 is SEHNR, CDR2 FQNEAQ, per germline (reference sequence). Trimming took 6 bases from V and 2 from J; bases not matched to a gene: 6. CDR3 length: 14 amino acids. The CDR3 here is CASRTTSDQETQYF. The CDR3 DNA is TGTGCCAGCAGAACCACTAGCGATCAAGAGACCCAGTACTTC.

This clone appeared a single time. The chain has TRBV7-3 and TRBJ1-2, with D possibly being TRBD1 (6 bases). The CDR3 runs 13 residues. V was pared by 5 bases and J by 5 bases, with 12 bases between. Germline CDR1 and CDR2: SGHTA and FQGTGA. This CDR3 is CASSPRTEYGYTF. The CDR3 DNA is TGTGCCAGCAGCCCCAGGACAGAATATGGCTACACCTTC. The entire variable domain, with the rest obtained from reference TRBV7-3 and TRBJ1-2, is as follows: GAGVSQTPSNKVTEKGKYVELRCDPISGHTALYWYRQSLGQGPEFLIYFQGTGAADDSGLPNDRFFAVRPEGSVSTLKIQRTERGDSAVYLCASSPRTEYGYTFGSGTRLTVV.

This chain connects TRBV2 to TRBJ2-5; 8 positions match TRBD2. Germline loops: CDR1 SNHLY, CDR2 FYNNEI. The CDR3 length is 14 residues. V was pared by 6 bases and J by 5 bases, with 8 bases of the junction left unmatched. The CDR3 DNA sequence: TGTGCCAGCAGGAAAGGACCGGGGGGGGAGACCCAGTACTTC. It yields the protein CASRKGPGGETQYF.

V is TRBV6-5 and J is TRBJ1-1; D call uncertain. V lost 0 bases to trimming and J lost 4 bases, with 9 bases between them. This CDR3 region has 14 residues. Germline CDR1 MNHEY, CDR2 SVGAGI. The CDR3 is CASSYSMEITEAFF. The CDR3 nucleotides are TGTGCCAGCAGTTACTCGATGGAGATCACTGAAGCTTTCTTT.